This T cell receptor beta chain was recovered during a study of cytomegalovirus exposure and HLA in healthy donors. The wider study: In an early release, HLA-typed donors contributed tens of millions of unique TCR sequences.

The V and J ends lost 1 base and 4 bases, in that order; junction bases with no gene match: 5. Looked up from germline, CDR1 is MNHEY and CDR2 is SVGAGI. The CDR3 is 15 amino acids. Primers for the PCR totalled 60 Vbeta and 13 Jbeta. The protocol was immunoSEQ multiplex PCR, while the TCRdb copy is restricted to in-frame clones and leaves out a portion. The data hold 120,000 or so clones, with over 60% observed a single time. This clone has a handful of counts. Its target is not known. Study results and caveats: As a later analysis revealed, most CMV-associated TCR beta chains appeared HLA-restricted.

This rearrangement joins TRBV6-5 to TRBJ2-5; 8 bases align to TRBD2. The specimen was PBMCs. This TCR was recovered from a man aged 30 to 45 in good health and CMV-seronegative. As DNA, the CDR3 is TGTGCCAGCAGTTACTACAAGGGACTAGTAGAGACCCAGTACTTC. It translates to CASSYYKGLVETQYF.